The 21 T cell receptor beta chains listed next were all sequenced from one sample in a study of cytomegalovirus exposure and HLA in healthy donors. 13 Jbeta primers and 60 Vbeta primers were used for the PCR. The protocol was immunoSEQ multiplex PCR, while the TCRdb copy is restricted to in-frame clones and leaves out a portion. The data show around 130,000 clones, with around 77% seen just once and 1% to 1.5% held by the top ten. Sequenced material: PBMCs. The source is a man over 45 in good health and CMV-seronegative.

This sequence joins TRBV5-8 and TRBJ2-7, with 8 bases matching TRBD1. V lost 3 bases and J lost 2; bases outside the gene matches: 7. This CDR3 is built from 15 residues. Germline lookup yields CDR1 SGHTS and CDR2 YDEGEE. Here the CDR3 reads CASSSAGTGPYEQYF. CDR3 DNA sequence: TGTGCCAGCAGCTCGGCCGGGACAGGCCCCTACGAGCAGTACTTC.

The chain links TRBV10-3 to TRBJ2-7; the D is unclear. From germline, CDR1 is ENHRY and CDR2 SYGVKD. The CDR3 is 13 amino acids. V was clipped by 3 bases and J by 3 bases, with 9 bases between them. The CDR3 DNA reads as TGTGCCATCAGTGATGGTCAGGTCTACGAGCAGTACTTC. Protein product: CAISDGQVYEQYF.

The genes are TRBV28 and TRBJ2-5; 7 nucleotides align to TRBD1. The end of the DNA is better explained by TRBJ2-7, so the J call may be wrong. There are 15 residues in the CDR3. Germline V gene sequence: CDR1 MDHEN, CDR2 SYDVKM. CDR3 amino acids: CASSKTGTASYEQYF. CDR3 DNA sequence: TGTGCCAGCAGCAAGACCGGGACAGCCTCCTACGAGCAGTACTTC.

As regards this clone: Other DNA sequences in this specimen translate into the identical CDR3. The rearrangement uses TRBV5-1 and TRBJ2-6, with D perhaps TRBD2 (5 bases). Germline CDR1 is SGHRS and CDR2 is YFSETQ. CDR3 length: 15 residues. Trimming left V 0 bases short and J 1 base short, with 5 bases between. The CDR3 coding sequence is TGCGCCAGCAGCTTGGGAGGGTCTGGGGCCAACGTCCTGACTTTC. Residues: CASSLGGSGANVLTF. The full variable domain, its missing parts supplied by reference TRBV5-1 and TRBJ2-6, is KAGVTQTPRYLIKTRGQQVTLSCSPISGHRSVSWYQQTPGQGLQFLFEYFSETQRNKGNFPGRFSGRQFSNSRSEMNVSTLELGDSALYLCASSLGGSGANVLTFGAGSRLTVL.

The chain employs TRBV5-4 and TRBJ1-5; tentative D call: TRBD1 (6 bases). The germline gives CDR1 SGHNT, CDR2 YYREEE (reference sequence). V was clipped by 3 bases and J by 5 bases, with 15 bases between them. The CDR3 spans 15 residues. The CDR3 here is CASSSGVGTDQPQHF. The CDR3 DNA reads TGTGCCAGCAGCTCAGGGGTGGGTACCGATCAGCCCCAGCATTTT.

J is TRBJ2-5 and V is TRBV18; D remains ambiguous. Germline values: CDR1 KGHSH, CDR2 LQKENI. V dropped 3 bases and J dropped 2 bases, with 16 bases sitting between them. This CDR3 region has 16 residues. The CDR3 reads CASSPIQTNSQETQYF. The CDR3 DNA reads TGTGCCAGCTCACCGATACAGACCAACTCGCAAGAGACCCAGTACTTC.

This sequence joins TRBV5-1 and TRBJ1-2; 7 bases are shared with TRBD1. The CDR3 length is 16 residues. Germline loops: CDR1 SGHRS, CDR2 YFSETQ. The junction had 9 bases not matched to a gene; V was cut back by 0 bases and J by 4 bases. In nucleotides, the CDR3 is TGCGCCAGCAGCTTGGTAGGTGACAGGGCGCTCTATGGCTACACCTTC. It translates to CASSLVGDRALYGYTF.

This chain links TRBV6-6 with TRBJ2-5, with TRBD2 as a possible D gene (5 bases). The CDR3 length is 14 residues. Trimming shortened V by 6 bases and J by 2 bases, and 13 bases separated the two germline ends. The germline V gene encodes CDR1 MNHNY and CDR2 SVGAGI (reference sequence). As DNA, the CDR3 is TGTGCCAGCAGCCTCCCGGGGTTACAAGAGACCCAGTACTTC. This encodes CASSLPGLQETQYF.

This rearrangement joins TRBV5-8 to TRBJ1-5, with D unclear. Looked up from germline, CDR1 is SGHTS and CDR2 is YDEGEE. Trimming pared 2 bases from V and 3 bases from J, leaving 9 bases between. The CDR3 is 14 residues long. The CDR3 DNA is TGTGCCAGCAGCTTTGGGAGGGTCAATCAGCCCCAGCATTTT. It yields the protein CASSFGRVNQPQHF. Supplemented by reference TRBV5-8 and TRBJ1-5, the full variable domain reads EAGVTQSPTHLIKTRGQQATLRCSPISGHTSVYWYQQALGLGLQFLLWYDEGEERNRGNFPPRFSGRQFPNYSSELNVNALELEDSALYLCASSFGRVNQPQHFGDGTRLSIL.

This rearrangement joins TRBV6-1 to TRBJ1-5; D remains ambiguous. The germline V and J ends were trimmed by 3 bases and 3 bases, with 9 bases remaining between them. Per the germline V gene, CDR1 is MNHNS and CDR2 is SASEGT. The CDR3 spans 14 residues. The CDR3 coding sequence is TGTGCCAGCAGTGACAGGCGCATCAATCAGCCCCAGCATTTT. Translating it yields CASSDRRINQPQHF.

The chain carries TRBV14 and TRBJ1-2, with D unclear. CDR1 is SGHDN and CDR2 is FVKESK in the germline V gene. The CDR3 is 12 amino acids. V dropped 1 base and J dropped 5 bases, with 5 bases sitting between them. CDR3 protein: CASSQGPYGYTF. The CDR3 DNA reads TGTGCCAGCAGCCAAGGTCCGTATGGCTACACCTTC.

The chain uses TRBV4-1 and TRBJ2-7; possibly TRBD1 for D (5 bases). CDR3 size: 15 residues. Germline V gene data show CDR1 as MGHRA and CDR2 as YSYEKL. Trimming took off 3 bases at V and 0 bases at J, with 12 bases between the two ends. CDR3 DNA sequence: TGCGCCAGCAGCCAGACAGAACAACCCTCCTACGAGCAGTACTTC. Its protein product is CASSQTEQPSYEQYF.

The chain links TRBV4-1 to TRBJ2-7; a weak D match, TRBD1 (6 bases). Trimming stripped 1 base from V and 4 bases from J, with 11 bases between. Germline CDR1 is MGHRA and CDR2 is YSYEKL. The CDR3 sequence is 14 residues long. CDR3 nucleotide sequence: TGCGCCAGCAGCCAAGGGGGGCAGGATTACGAGCAGTACTTC. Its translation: CASSQGGQDYEQYF.

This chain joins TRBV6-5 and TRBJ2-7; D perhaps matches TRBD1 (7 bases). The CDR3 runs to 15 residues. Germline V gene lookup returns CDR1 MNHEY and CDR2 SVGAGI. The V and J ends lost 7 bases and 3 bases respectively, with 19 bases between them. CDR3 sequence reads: CASTQGGQKYYEQYF. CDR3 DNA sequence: TGTGCCAGCACCCAGGGGGGACAGAAATACTACGAGCAGTACTTC.

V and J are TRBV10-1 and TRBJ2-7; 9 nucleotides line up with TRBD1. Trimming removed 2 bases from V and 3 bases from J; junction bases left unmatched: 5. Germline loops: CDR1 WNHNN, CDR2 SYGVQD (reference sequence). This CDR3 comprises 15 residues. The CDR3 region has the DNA TGCGCCAGCAGTGAGCCGGGACAGGGTATCTACGAGCAGTACTTC. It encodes CASSEPGQGIYEQYF.

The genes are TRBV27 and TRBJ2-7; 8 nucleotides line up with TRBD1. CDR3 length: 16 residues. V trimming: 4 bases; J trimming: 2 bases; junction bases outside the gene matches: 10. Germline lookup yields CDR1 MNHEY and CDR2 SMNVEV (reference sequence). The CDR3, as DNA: TGTGCCAGCAGTTGGGTAGGACAGGGAAGAACCTACGAGCAGTACTTC. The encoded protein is CASSWVGQGRTYEQYF.

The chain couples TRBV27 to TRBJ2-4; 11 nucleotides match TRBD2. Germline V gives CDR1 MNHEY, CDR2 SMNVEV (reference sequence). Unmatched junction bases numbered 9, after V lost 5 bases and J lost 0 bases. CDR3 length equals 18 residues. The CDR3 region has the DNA TGTGCCAGCAGTCCAGGGACTAGCGGAGCTCTAGCCAAAAACATTCAGTACTTC. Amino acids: CASSPGTSGALAKNIQYF.

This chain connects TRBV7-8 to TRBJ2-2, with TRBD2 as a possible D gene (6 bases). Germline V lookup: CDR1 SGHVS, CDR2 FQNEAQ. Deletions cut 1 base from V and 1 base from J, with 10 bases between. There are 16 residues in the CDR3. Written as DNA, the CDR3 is TGTGCCAGCAGCTTAGATAGGCGGGAGAACACCGGGGAGCTGTTTTTT. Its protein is CASSLDRRENTGELFF.

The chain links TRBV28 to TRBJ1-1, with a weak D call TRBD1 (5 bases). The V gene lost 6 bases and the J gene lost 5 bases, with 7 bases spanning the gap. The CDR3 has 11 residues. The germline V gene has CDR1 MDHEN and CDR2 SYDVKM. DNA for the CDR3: TGTGCCAGCAGGGCAGGGACTGAAGCTTTCTTT. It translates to CASRAGTEAFF.

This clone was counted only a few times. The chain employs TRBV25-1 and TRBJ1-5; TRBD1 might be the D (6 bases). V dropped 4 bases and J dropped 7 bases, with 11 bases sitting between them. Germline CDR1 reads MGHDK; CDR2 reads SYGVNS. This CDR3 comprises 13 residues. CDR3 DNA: TGTGCCAGCAGTGGGCAGGGGCACCAGCCCCAGCATTTT. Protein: CASSGQGHQPQHF.

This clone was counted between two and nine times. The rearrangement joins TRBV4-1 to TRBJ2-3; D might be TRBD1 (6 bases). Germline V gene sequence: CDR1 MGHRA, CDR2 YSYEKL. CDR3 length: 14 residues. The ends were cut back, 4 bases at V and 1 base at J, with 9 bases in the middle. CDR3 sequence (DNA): TGCGCCAGCAGCCTTGGACAGCGCACAGATACGCAGTATTTT. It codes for CASSLGQRTDTQYF.